One sample yielded the 5 T cell receptor beta chains listed below, sequenced in a study of CXCR3-negative and CXCR3-positive naive CD8 T cells. The authors made the TRB cDNA libraries by 5' RACE using UMI labels. TCRdb reprocessed the 5' RACE reads, keeping one entry per CDR3 protein, no DNA. There are roughly 100,000 distinct CDR3 sequences in the sample, with around 0.99% held by the top ten. The sample was naive CXCR3- CD8+ T cells from blood. Subset meaning: CD45RO-CCR7+CD27+CD95- naive CD8+ T cells lacking CXCR3 (TNR3-). These receptor sequences come from a human donor in good health. Some clones in this sample may be carry-over from other donors' samples.

The chain recombines TRBV7-2 with TRBJ2-3; the D call of TRBD1 rests on TCRdb alone, since no DNA is present to check it. The CDR3 is 17 residues long. Germline V lookup: CDR1 SGHTA, CDR2 FQGNSA. The CDR3 loop reads CASSFRGPLTSTDTQYF.

This chain uses TRBV7-9 with TRBJ1-1; there is no DNA to check the TCRdb D call of TRBD1. Germline V gene data show CDR1 as SEHNR and CDR2 as FQNEAQ (reference sequence). This CDR3 is built from 16 residues. The CDR3 loop is CASSSDREGVSTEAFF.

The rearrangement links TRBV12-3 or TRBV12-4 to TRBJ2-3; the TCRdb call, TRBD2, lacks DNA for checking. CDR3 length: 14 amino acids. The chain's CDR3 is CASTGLAGEGAQYF.

CDR3 sequence: CASSWGEGTSYEQYF. The chain employs TRBV28 and TRBJ2-7; TCRdb outputs TRBD2, but without DNA this stays unchecked. The germline V gene encodes CDR1 MDHEN and CDR2 SYDVKM. The CDR3 has 15 residues.

V and J are TRBV4-1 and TRBJ2-7; TCRdb calls TRBD1, which cannot be checked without DNA. CDR1 and CDR2 (germline): MGHRA, YSYEKL. This CDR3 is 13 amino acids long. This CDR3 reads CASSETQGGEQYF.